This T cell receptor (beta chain) is from a study of metastatic and nonmetastatic thyroid tumors. Turning to the study itself: Where malignant and benign thyroid patients were concerned, repertoires were compared across blood and tumor or nodule tissue. Study-wide results and limits: Malignant thyroid tumors reportedly exceeded benign nodules significantly in TCR beta diversity, with the difference appearing in blood and tumor.

A note on this clone: Its antigen is not identified.

The entire patient cohort was treatment-naive prior to thyroid surgery. Original handling: Variation in CDR3 across clinicopathological groups served as the basis for constructing a distant-metastasis classifier in papillary thyroid cancer. TCRdb re-processed the PCR reads through MiXCR. The authors' filters were not applied to this entry. The sample records roughly 16,000 clones, about 25% being singletons. This CDR3 is built from 13 residues. Germline CDR1 MNHNS, CDR2 SASEGT. The V and J ends lost 8 bases and 7 bases respectively, with 14 bases between them. This sequence was found in a female donor with papillary thyroid cancer or a benign thyroid nodule (not recorded which). Some clones in this sample may be carry-over from other donors' samples. This chain connects TRBV6-1 to TRBJ1-4; a possible D gene is TRBD1 (6 bases). Sequenced material: adjacent normal tissue. The CDR3 here is CASLSQGPEKLFF. CDR3 sequence (DNA): TGTGCCAGCTTGTCCCAGGGGCCTGAAAAACTGTTTTTT.